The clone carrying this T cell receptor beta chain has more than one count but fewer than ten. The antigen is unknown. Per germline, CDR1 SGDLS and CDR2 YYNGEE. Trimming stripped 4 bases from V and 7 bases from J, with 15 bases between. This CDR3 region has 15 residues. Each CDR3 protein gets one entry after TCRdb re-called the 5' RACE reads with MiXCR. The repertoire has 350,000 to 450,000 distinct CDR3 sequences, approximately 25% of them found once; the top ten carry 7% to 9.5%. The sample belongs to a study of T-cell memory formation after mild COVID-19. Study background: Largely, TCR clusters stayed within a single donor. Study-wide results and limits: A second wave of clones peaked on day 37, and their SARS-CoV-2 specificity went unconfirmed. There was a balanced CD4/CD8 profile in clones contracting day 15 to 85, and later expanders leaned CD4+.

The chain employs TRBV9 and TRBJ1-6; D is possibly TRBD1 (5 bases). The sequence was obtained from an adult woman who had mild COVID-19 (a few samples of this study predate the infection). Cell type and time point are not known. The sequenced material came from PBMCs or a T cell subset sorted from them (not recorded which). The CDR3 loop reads CASSPRQTANSPLHF. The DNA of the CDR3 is TGTGCCAGCAGCCCCCGACAGACGGCCAATTCACCCCTCCACTTT.